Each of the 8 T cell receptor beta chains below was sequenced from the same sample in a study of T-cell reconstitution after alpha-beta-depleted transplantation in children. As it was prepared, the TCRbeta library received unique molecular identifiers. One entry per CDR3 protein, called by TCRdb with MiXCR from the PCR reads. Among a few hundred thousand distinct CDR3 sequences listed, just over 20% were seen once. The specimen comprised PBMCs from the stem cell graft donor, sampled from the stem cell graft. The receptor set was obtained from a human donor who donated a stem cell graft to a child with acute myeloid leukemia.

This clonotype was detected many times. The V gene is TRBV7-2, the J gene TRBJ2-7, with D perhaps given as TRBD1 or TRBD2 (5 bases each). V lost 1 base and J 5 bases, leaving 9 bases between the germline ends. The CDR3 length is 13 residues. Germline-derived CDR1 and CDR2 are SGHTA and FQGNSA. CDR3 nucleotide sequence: TGTGCCAGCAGCTTAGAGTGGGACGACGAGCAGTACTTC. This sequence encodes CASSLEWDDEQYF.

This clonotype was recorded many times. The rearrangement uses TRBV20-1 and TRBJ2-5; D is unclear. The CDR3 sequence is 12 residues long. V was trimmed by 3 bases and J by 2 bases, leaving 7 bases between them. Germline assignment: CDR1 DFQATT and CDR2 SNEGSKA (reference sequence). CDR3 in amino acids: CSASRVQETQYF. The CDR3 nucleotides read TGCAGTGCTAGTCGGGTTCAAGAGACCCAGTACTTC.

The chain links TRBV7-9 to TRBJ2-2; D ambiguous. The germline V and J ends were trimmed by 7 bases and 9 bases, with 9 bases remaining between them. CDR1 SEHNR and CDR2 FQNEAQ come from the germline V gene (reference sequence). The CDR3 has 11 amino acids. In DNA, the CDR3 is TGTGCCAGCACCCCCGCCCGGGAGCTGTTTTTT. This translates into CASTPARELFF. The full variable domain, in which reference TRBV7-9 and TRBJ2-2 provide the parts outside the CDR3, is DTGVSQNPRHKITKRGQNVTFRCDPISEHNRLYWYRQTLGQGPEFLTYFQNEAQLEKSRLLSDRFSAERPKGSFSTLEIQRTEQGDSAMYLCASTPARELFFGEGSRLTVL.

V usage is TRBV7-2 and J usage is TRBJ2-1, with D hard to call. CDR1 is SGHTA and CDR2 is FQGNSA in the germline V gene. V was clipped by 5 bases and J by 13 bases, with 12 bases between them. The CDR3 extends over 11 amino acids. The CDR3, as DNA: TGTGCCAGCAGCCACCCTACCGTTCAGTTCTTC. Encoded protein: CASSHPTVQFF.

CDR3 nucleotides: TGTGCCAGCAGCTTAAACCCCTCCCCGGGACAGAACTCCTACGAGCAGTACTTC. Translated: CASSLNPSPGQNSYEQYF. This chain links TRBV7-8 with TRBJ2-7, with 7 bases that match TRBD1. The CDR3 sequence is 18 residues long. V gave up 2 bases and J gave up 0 bases; unmatched junction bases: 13. Germline V lookup: CDR1 SGHVS, CDR2 FQNEAQ.

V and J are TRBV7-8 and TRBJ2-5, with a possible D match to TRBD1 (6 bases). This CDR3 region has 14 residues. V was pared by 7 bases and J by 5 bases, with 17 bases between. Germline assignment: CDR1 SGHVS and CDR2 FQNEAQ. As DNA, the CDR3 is TGTGCCAGCAACGACAGGTGGACCTGGGAGACCCAGTACTTC. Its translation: CASNDRWTWETQYF. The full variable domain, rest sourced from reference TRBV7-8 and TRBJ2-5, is GAGVSQSPRYKVAKRGQDVALRCDPISGHVSLFWYQQALGQGPEFLTYFQNEAQLDKSGLPSDRFFAERPEGSVSTLKIQRTQQEDSAVYLCASNDRWTWETQYFGPGTRLLVL.

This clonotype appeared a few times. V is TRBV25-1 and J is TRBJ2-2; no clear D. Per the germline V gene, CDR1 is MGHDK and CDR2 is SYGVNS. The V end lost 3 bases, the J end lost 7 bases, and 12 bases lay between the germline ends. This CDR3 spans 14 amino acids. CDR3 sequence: CASSDHGSLGELFF. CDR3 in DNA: TGTGCCAGCAGTGATCACGGGTCCCTCGGGGAGCTGTTTTTT.

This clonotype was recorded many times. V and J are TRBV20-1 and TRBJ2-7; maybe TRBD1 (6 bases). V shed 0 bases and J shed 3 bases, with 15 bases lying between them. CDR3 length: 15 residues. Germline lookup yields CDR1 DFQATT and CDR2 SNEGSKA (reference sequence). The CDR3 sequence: CSARDLDRPSYEQYF. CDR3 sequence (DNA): TGCAGTGCTAGAGATCTTGACAGGCCAAGCTACGAGCAGTACTTC.